This T cell receptor beta chain was documented in a study of shared clonotypes between healthy human individuals. Broader study findings: Generally, estimated richness proved larger in naive subsets than it did in memory subsets.

Trimming removed 3 bases from V and 4 bases from J; junction bases left unmatched: 10. The germline gives CDR1 SGHDT, CDR2 YYEEEE. This CDR3 region has 16 residues. In regard to this clone: No antigen is known for it.

This table comes from immunoSEQ multiplex PCR, and its TCRdb copy is limited to in-frame clones, with some not included. The sample shows roughly 2,000,000 clones, about 95% of them seen only once. CD45RO negativity and positive selection for CCR7 defined naive CD8 cells, a population that excluded terminally differentiated effector memory CD45RA+ cells. Donors, without exception, were Caucasian adults residing in Nashville, Tennessee. The chain has TRBV5-6 and TRBJ2-7, with 10 bases fitting TRBD1. The sequence derives from a man aged 18-30 years in good health. The specimen was naive CD8+ T cells sorted from blood. In nucleotides, the CDR3 is TGTGCCAGCAGCTCTGTCCGACAGGGGGCTTGGTACGAGCAGTACTTC. Its protein is CASSSVRQGAWYEQYF.